The 20 T cell receptor beta chains presented below share a single source sample, sequenced in a study of beta chain features in type 1 diabetes. Overall study results and limits: For Type 1 diabetes patients, all four CD4+ subsets carried TCRB CDR3s that were moderately but significantly shorter.

TCRB transcripts that were expressed got sequenced, as all of the isolated RNA had been reverse transcribed. The protocol was immunoSEQ multiplex PCR, while the TCRdb copy is restricted to in-frame clones and leaves out a portion. The sample contains approximately 360,000 clones, over 9.5% of which appear only once. The antigens for these receptors are not known. The sequenced sample consisted of naive CD4+ T cells from blood. Receptors originate from a woman in her late teens or twenties with type 1 diabetes.

V gene TRBV30 combines with J gene TRBJ2-3; 8 bases agree with TRBD2. CDR1 is GTSNPN, CDR2 SVGIG, per germline (reference sequence). The CDR3 consists of 14 residues. Germline trimming cut 4 bases from V and 1 base from J; bases unmatched to any gene: 4. The CDR3 nucleotides read TGTGCCTGGAAAACAGCGGGAGGCACAGATACGCAGTATTTT. Residues: CAWKTAGGTDTQYF.

This clone was detected a few times. The gene calls are TRBV29-1 and TRBJ2-7, with 9 bases lining up with TRBD2. J gave up 1 base and V 4 bases, and 8 bases lay outside the gene matches. From germline, CDR1 is SQVTM and CDR2 ANQGSEA. The CDR3 length is 15 residues. The CDR3 loop reads CSVGGTSMSSYEQYF. CDR3 nucleotide sequence: TGCAGCGTTGGAGGGACTAGCATGAGTTCCTACGAGCAGTACTTC.

There are a few counts of this clone. The gene calls are TRBV6-5 and TRBJ1-2; maybe TRBD1 (6 bases). Germline CDR1 is MNHEY and CDR2 is SVGAGI. The CDR3 contains 13 residues. The V end lost 1 base, the J end lost 6 bases, and 9 bases lay between the germline ends. The CDR3 here is CASSYLQGDGYTF. In DNA, the CDR3 is TGTGCCAGCAGTTACTTACAGGGAGATGGCTACACCTTC.

CDR3 sequence reads: CAWSVGHMNTEAFF. As DNA, the CDR3 is TGTGCCTGGAGTGTTGGACACATGAACACTGAAGCTTTCTTT. This chain uses TRBV30 with TRBJ1-1; tentative D call: TRBD1 (5 bases). The germline V gene has CDR1 GTSNPN and CDR2 SVGIG (reference sequence). The CDR3 totals 14 residues. Trimming took off 0 bases at V and 0 bases at J, with 8 bases between the two ends.

This clone was counted only a few times. The rearrangement links TRBV28 to TRBJ2-5, with unresolved D. Germline V lookup: CDR1 MDHEN, CDR2 SYDVKM. Trimming stripped 6 bases from V and 4 bases from J, with 3 bases between. This CDR3 comprises 10 residues. The CDR3 loop is CASSRETQYF. The CDR3 nucleotides are TGTGCCAGCAGCCGAGAGACCCAGTACTTC.

This chain connects TRBV28 to TRBJ1-5; no reliable D call. Germline-derived CDR1 and CDR2 are MDHEN and SYDVKM. The germline V and J ends were trimmed by 7 bases and 2 bases, with 15 bases remaining between them. This CDR3 has 15 residues. Written as DNA, the CDR3 is TGTGCCAGCACCTGGAGCGGAAGTGGCAATCAGCCCCAGCATTTT. This gives the protein CASTWSGSGNQPQHF.

The rearrangement joins TRBV7-2 to TRBJ1-2, with D perhaps TRBD1 (5 bases). The V gene lost 2 bases and the J gene lost 5 bases, with 18 bases spanning the gap. The CDR3 is made up of 16 amino acids. Per the germline V gene, CDR1 is SGHTA and CDR2 is FQGNSA. CDR3: CASSLKYRSNPYGYTF. In DNA, the CDR3 is TGTGCCAGCAGCTTAAAATACAGGTCTAACCCATATGGCTACACCTTC.

V gene TRBV18 combines with J gene TRBJ1-1; tentative D call: TRBD1 (6 bases). The CDR3 contains 15 residues. Germline-derived CDR1 and CDR2 are KGHSH and LQKENI. Trimming removed 6 bases from V and 6 bases from J, with 20 bases in between. The DNA for the CDR3 is TGTGCCAGCTCCCCCCGGGAGGGGGGGGACGCTGAAGCTTTCTTT. Its translation: CASSPREGGDAEAFF.

This sequence joins TRBV7-3 and TRBJ2-1; 13 bases match TRBD2. After removal of 5 bases from V and 6 bases from J, the junction contained 7 bases not matched to a gene. The germline V gene encodes CDR1 SGHTA and CDR2 FQGTGA. CDR3 length equals 16 residues. The CDR3 coding sequence is TGTGCCAGCAGCCCTGGGACTAGCGGGACTATCAATGAGCAGTTCTTC. It codes for CASSPGTSGTINEQFF.

Concerning this clone: This CDR3 is also generated by other DNA sequences in the sample. The CDR3 loop reads CASSDRVRYANTEAFF. DNA of the CDR3: TGTGCCAGCTCTGACAGGGTACGGTACGCGAACACTGAAGCTTTCTTT. The chain joins TRBV18 to TRBJ1-1, with 7 bases lining up with TRBD1. V lost 6 bases and J lost 1; bases outside the gene matches: 11. Germline CDR1 KGHSH, CDR2 LQKENI. The CDR3 is 16 residues long.

The rearrangement links TRBV2 to TRBJ1-6; 7 bases fit TRBD1. This CDR3 has 16 residues. CDR1 and CDR2 from the germline V gene are SNHLY and FYNNEI. The J segment lost 0 bases and the V segment lost 3 bases, leaving 2 bases of the junction unmatched. The CDR3 loop is CASSDGDSSYNSPLHF. Here the CDR3 DNA reads TGTGCCAGCAGTGATGGGGACAGCTCCTATAATTCACCCCTCCACTTT. The full variable domain, with the rest looked up from reference TRBV2 and TRBJ1-6, is EPEVTQTPSHQVTQMGQEVILRCVPISNHLYFYWYRQILGQKVEFLVSFYNNEISEKSEIFDDQFSVERPDGSNFTLKIRSTKLEDSAMYFCASSDGDSSYNSPLHFGNGTRLTVT.

This clone was counted a few times. V is TRBV6-6 and J is TRBJ2-7; D is unresolved. Germline V gene lookup returns CDR1 MNHNY and CDR2 SVGAGI (reference sequence). V was cut by 6 bases and J by 0 bases, with 9 bases left in between. The CDR3 runs to 13 residues. For the CDR3, the DNA is TGTGCCAGCAGACAGCCCAGCTCCTACGAGCAGTACTTC. It specifies CASRQPSSYEQYF.

The rearrangement joins TRBV2 to TRBJ2-7, with 7 bases matching TRBD1. Germline trimming cut 6 bases from V and 3 bases from J; bases unmatched to any gene: 2. This CDR3 comprises 12 residues. Germline lookup yields CDR1 SNHLY and CDR2 FYNNEI. Written as DNA, the CDR3 is TGTGCCAGCAGGGGGACAGTCTACGAGCAGTACTTC. Translation gives CASRGTVYEQYF.

The chain has TRBV14 and TRBJ2-1, with D perhaps matching TRBD2 (6 bases). Germline CDR1 reads SGHDN; CDR2 reads FVKESK. The V end lost 0 bases, the J end lost 0 bases, and 12 bases lay between the germline ends. The CDR3 loop spans 17 amino acids. The CDR3 loop is CASSQDLWGGSYNEQFF. The CDR3 bases are TGTGCCAGCAGCCAAGATCTCTGGGGAGGCTCCTACAATGAGCAGTTCTTC.

The chain is built from TRBV10-3 and TRBJ2-7; maybe TRBD2 (5 bases). This CDR3 is 12 amino acids long. V gave up 7 bases and J gave up 5 bases, with 12 bases separating them. Germline V CDR1 and CDR2: ENHRY, SYGVKD. The CDR3 protein is CAIMGGWNEQYF. The CDR3 DNA reads TGTGCCATCATGGGCGGGTGGAACGAGCAGTACTTC.

This clone has just a few counts. This sample also contains other DNA sequences that code for the same CDR3. This sequence joins TRBV10-3 and TRBJ2-1, with TRBD1 identical over 7 bases. Germline CDR1 and CDR2: ENHRY and SYGVKD. V lost 7 bases and J lost 5; bases outside the gene matches: 5. The CDR3 has 13 amino acids. DNA of the CDR3: TGTGCCATCACCGGGACAGCCAACAATGAGCAGTTCTTC. Residues: CAITGTANNEQFF.

CDR3 nucleotide sequence: TGTGCCAGCAGTCCCACAGGGCCCCTCTACGAGCAGTACTTC. Amino acid sequence: CASSPTGPLYEQYF. The V call is TRBV28, the J call TRBJ2-7, with D maybe TRBD1 (6 bases). The length of the CDR3 is 14 residues. From germline, CDR1 is MDHEN and CDR2 SYDVKM. Deletions cut 5 bases from V and 3 bases from J, with 14 bases between.

This chain connects TRBV18 to TRBJ2-2; D perhaps matches TRBD2 (6 bases). This CDR3 contains 17 residues. Germline V gene data show CDR1 as KGHSH and CDR2 as LQKENI. The germline V and J ends were trimmed by 3 bases and 7 bases, with 21 bases remaining between them. CDR3 coding DNA: TGTGCCAGCTCACCCGGTCGGGATCTGCGGACTATCGGGGAGCTGTTTTTT. Its protein is CASSPGRDLRTIGELFF. Full variable domain (rest looked up from reference TRBV18 and TRBJ2-2): NAGVMQNPRHLVRRRGQEARLRCSPMKGHSHVYWYRQLPEEGLKFMVYLQKENIIDESGMPKERFSAEFPKEGPSILRIQQVVRGDSAAYFCASSPGRDLRTIGELFFGEGSRLTVL.

This clone was observed a few times. The chain recombines TRBV15 with TRBJ2-5; D might be TRBD2 (6 bases). The CDR3 covers 14 residues. V lost 0 bases and J lost 4, with 9 bases in between. Germline V CDR1 and CDR2: LNHNV, YYDKDF (reference sequence). CDR3 sequence: CATSRDMEGETQYF. CDR3 nucleotides: TGTGCCACCAGCAGAGATATGGAGGGAGAGACCCAGTACTTC.

The gene calls are TRBV7-9 and TRBJ1-1, with TRBD1 matching over 10 bases. Germline CDR1 reads SEHNR; CDR2 reads FQNEAQ (reference sequence). This CDR3 has 15 residues. V shed 5 bases, J shed 7 bases, and the junction held 10 bases outside the gene matches. CDR3 sequence reads: CASSRLGTGEHEAFF. The CDR3 nucleotides are TGTGCCAGCAGCCGTCTAGGGACAGGGGAACATGAAGCTTTCTTT.